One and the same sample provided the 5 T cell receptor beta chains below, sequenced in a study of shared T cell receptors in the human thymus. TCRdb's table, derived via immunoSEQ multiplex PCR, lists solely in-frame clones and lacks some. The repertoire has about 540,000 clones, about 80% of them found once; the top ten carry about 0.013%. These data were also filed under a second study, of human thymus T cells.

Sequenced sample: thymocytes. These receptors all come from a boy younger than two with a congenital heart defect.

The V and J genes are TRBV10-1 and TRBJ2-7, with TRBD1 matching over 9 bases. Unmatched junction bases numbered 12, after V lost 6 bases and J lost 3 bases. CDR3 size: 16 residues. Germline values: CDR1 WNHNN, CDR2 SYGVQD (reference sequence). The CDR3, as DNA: TGCGCCAGCAGACAACTACAGGGGGCAGTGGGCTACGAGCAGTACTTC. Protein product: CASRQLQGAVGYEQYF.

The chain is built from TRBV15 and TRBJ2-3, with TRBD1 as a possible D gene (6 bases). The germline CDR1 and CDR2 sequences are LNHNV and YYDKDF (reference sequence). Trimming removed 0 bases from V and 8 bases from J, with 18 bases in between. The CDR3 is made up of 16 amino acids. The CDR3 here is CATSRDFTGTYPTQYF. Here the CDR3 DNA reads TGTGCCACCAGCAGAGATTTTACAGGGACCTACCCTACGCAGTATTTT.

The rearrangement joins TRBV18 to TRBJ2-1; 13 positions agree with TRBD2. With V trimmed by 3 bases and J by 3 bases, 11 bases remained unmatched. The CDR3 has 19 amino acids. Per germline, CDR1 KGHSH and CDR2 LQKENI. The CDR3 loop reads CASSPRTSGRAPRYNEQFF. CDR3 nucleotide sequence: TGTGCCAGCTCACCGCGCACTAGCGGGAGGGCCCCCCGCTACAATGAGCAGTTCTTC.

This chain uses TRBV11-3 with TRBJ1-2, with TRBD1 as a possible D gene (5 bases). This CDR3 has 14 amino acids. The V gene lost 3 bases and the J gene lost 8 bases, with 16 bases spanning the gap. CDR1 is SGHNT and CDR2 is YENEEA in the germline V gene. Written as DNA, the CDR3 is TGTGCCAGCAGCTTGTTGGACAAGGGGTACGGCTACACCTTC. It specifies CASSLLDKGYGYTF. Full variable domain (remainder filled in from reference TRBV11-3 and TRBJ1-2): EAGVVQSPRYKIIEKKQPVAFWCNPISGHNTLYWYLQNLGQGPELLIRYENEEAVDDSQLPKDRFSAERLKGVDSTLKIQPAELGDSAVYLCASSLLDKGYGYTFGSGTRLTVV.

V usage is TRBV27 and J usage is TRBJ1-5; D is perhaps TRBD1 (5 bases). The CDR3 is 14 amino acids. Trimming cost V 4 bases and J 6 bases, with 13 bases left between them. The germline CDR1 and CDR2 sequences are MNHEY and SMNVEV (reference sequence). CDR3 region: CASSSTGGSQPQHF. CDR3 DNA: TGTGCCAGCAGTTCCACTGGGGGGAGTCAGCCCCAGCATTTT.